These 10 T cell receptor beta chains came from one sample sequenced in a study of T cells after yellow fever vaccination. TCRdb re-derived calls from the 5' RACE reads in MiXCR, one entry per CDR3 protein. The table records approximately 340,000 distinct CDR3 sequences, 8.5% to 9% of them present only once. This sample comprised PBMCs, obtained on the day of the first yellow fever vaccination. All receptors come from a man between 18 and 35 years old who received the YFV17D yellow fever vaccine.

This chain connects TRBV7-2 to TRBJ2-2, with D possibly matching TRBD1 (5 bases). The V end lost 5 bases, the J end lost 2 bases, and 18 bases lay between the germline ends. The germline V gene has CDR1 SGHTA and CDR2 FQGNSA. This CDR3 has 17 amino acids. In nucleotides, the CDR3 is TGTGCCAGCAGCCCAGGGCCCGGAAGGCCCAACACCGGGGAGCTGTTTTTT. Its protein is CASSPGPGRPNTGELFF. Looking up the rest from reference TRBV7-2 and TRBJ2-2 gives the full variable domain: GAGVSQSPSNKVTEKGKDVELRCDPISGHTALYWYRQSLGQGLEFLIYFQGNSAPDKSGLPSDRFSAERTGGSVSTLTIQRTQQEDSAVYLCASSPGPGRPNTGELFFGEGSRLTVL.

V and J are TRBV20-1 and TRBJ1-6, with D possibly TRBD1 on 5 matching bases. CDR3 length equals 14 residues. The ends were cut back, 2 bases at V and 6 bases at J, with 11 bases in the middle. Per the germline V gene, CDR1 is DFQATT and CDR2 is SNEGSKA (reference sequence). In DNA form, the CDR3 reads TGCAGTGCTAGAACCCCGACAGCTAATTCACCCCTCCACTTT. The encoded protein is CSARTPTANSPLHF.

The V call is TRBV29-1, the J call TRBJ2-1, with 9 bases that match TRBD2. V lost 1 base, J lost 2 bases, and 6 bases stayed unmatched. The germline V gene has CDR1 SQVTM and CDR2 ANQGSEA. The CDR3 extends over 16 amino acids. This CDR3 is CSVEVLGGGAYNEQFF. The CDR3 nucleotides read TGCAGCGTTGAAGTGTTGGGCGGGGGGGCCTACAATGAGCAGTTCTTC.

The chain couples TRBV10-2 to TRBJ1-1; no firm D call. V lost 3 bases and J lost 1, with 6 bases in between. Per germline, CDR1 WSHSY and CDR2 SAAADI. This CDR3 is built from 13 residues. For the CDR3, the DNA is TGCGCCAGCAGTGATGGGGAGAACACTGAAGCTTTCTTT. This sequence encodes CASSDGENTEAFF.

This clonotype was seen only a few times. The chain is built from TRBV4-1 and TRBJ1-6; D is unclear. This CDR3 is built from 14 residues. The germline V gene has CDR1 MGHRA and CDR2 YSYEKL. V lost 1 base and J 10 bases, leaving 11 bases between the germline ends. This chain's CDR3 is CASSQATRLSPLHF. CDR3 nucleotide sequence: TGCGCCAGCAGCCAAGCTACGAGGCTCTCACCCCTCCACTTT.

The J gene is TRBJ2-5, the V gene TRBV24-1, with TRBD2 matching over 13 bases. V gave up 9 bases and J gave up 5 bases; unmatched junction bases: 2. The CDR3 spans 13 residues. The germline V gene has CDR1 KGHDR and CDR2 SFDVKD. The CDR3 reads CATGLAGEETQYF. The CDR3 DNA sequence: TGTGCCACCGGACTAGCGGGGGAGGAGACCCAGTACTTC.

A few counts support this clonotype. In DNA, the CDR3 is TGTGCCAGCAGCGTTGACTCGGCTGAAAGTCAAGAGACCCAGTACTTC. This gives the protein CASSVDSAESQETQYF. This sequence joins TRBV9 and TRBJ2-5; D uncertain. This CDR3 has 16 amino acids. Germline V gene data show CDR1 as SGDLS and CDR2 as YYNGEE. V lost 2 bases to trimming and J lost 2 bases, with 16 bases between them. Together with reference TRBV9 and TRBJ2-5, the CDR3 gives the full variable domain: DSGVTQTPKHLITATGQRVTLRCSPRSGDLSVYWYQQSLDQGLQFLIQYYNGEERAKGNILERFSAQQFPDLHSELNLSSLELGDSALYFCASSVDSAESQETQYFGPGTRLLVL.

The chain links TRBV5-1 to TRBJ2-1, with D possibly matching TRBD2 (7 bases). The germline CDR1 and CDR2 sequences are SGHRS and YFSETQ. CDR3 length equals 15 residues. V lost 2 bases and J lost 6, with 15 bases in between. CDR3 DNA sequence: TGCGCCAGCAGCTTCGATGGGGGGGCCCTCAATGAGCAGTTCTTC. This encodes CASSFDGGALNEQFF.

This clonotype has a single count. The chain couples TRBV5-5 to TRBJ2-5; D may be TRBD1 (5 bases). V was cut by 3 bases and J by 3 bases, with 18 bases left in between. Germline V gene lookup returns CDR1 SGHKS and CDR2 YYEKEE (reference sequence). The CDR3 totals 16 residues. The CDR3 DNA follows: TGTGCCAGCAGCTCAAGGGGCGGAAACCTAAAAGAGACCCAGTACTTC. Translation: CASSSRGGNLKETQYF.

At least ten counts were recorded for this clonotype. The CDR3 DNA reads as TGCGCCAGCAGCCGGGCCTGGGGCTCTAATGAAAAACTGTTTTTT. Translated, it gives CASSRAWGSNEKLFF. The J gene is TRBJ1-4, the V gene TRBV5-1; a possible D gene is TRBD1 (5 bases). Deletions cut 4 bases from V and 3 bases from J, with 13 bases between. This CDR3 region has 15 residues. The germline V gene has CDR1 SGHRS and CDR2 YFSETQ.